This T cell receptor (beta chain) was sequenced in a study of blood T cell repertoires in COVID-19 (dated by TCRdb to about 2020). Describing the broader study: The collaborator samples originated in the United States, Italy and Spain and spanned the acute and convalescent phases of COVID-19. Subjects who had been exposed to COVID-19, were actively infected with it, or had recovered from it provided the deeply sampled blood TCRbeta repertoires that made up the dataset. The repertoires were released in a freely available public database intended as a resource for research on the immune response to SARS-CoV-2. Sample metadata almost always included a de-identified subject ID, COVID-19 status, age in years and sex. Where available, HLA class I and class II types were obtained from metadata supplied by the sample provider rather than from assay-based typing. The material from the prospective study consisted of cDNA or gDNA derived from T cells, B-cell-depleted T cells, or PBMCs. The samples were drawn from two sources: the first 160 participants of the ongoing ImmuneRACE study, and approximately 1,300 subjects contributed by 6 global collaborators.

Turning to this clone: Its antigen remains unidentified. Per-base quality was not reported, and no clone a single base away is much larger than it.

Whole blood was collected in K2EDTA tubes by collaborating institutions according to the institutions' own protocols. For TCRbeta analysis, collaborator samples were shipped as frozen whole blood, as isolated PBMCs, or as DNA extracted from either sample type. V is cut back by 4 bases and J by 4 bases, with 7 bases in the junction unmatched. The germline V gene (reference sequence) provides CDR1 LNHDA and CDR2 SQIVND. The CDR3 measures 15 amino acids from cysteine to phenylalanine. This entry keeps only the CDR3 DNA: 45 bases, framed from base 1. The immunoSEQ Assay, a bias-controlled multiplex PCR, was used to amplify TCRbeta CDR3 regions from genomic DNA. In the authors' own workflow: Nucleated cell counts per sample were estimated from amplification of reference gene primers within the assay. To quantify the absolute abundance of each unique TCRbeta CDR3 rearrangement, sequence reads were collapsed and filtered. For each sample, productive Simpson clonality was calculated by taking the square root of Simpson's diversity index across productive rearrangements. Imported from immuneACCESS, the table was reduced by TCRdb to in-frame sequences with V and J called. These copies leave out some clones; in studies compared against another copy, an unresolved V gene accounts for under half, and the cause of the remainder is not known. The D gene and trimming were derived from the DNA, and the V and J assignments and clone size from that table. This sample holds roughly 190,000 clones; approximately 87% were observed only once. The top ten clonotypes cover roughly 3.9% of the sample.

Findings and caveats that apply to the study as a whole: The amount of clinical and demographic metadata varied by source and participant and was provided uncurated.

The TCR originated in a man younger than 35 with active or convalescent COVID-19. The sample consisted of peripheral blood. The rearrangement joined TRBV19 to TRBJ1-2, with 9 bases aligning to TRBD1. The sequenced DNA: TGTGCCAGTAGTAGGCCGGGACAGGGCTTCTATGGCTACACCTTC. It translates as CASSRPGQGFYGYTF. Here the CDR3 is joined to the reference TRBV19 and TRBJ1-2 genes, and the full variable domain is: DGGITQSPKYLFRKEGQNVTLSCEQNLNHDAMYWYRQDPGQGLRLIYYSQIVNDFQKGDIAEGYSVSREKKESFPLTVTSAQKNPTAFYLCASSRPGQGFYGYTFGSGTRLTVV.